This paragraph covers one TCR beta chain sequence. This specimen belongs to a study of blood T cell repertoires in COVID-19. In the original processing: How many nucleated cells were present was estimated from reference gene primer amplification. Generated by immunoSEQ multiplex PCR, the TCRdb table keeps only in-frame clones and is missing some. V, J and clone size derive from that table, while D and trimming were established from the DNA sequence. The data hold 84,000 or so clones, with about 80% observed a single time. This clonotype was obtained from an elderly woman with acute or convalescent COVID-19. Source material: peripheral blood.

The CDR3 protein is CASSQDWGRDTIYF. The CDR3 region has the DNA TGTGCCAGCAGCCAAGATTGGGGGCGGGACACCATATATTTT. This rearrangement joins TRBV14 to TRBJ1-3; TRBD1 is a possible D gene (6 bases). CDR3 length equals 14 residues. The V end lost 0 bases, the J end lost 8 bases, and 11 bases lay between the germline ends. Germline V gene lookup returns CDR1 SGHDN and CDR2 FVKESK.